A selection of T cell receptor beta chains follows, all from one sample in a study of OX40 agonist ivuxolimab in advanced cancers. Assay used: immunoSEQ multiplex PCR; TCRdb lists only in-frame clones, some missing. The repertoire includes 55,000 to 80,000 clones, 84% of them detected once, and 9.8% sits in the top ten. This specimen consisted of CD4+ or CD8+ T cells sorted from blood, obtained in a trial of the OX40 agonist ivuxolimab. These receptors were taken from an adult with an advanced solid tumor such as melanoma, head and neck, liver or kidney cancer. Both conserved end residues are part of each CDR3. Fields, in order: J gene, D gene, clone size, V gene, CDR3 DNA, CDR3 protein. The D gene is left open where the match is weak. Expanded clones get a size class; other rows say once, few or many, or leave the size out.

TRBJ1-5 | - | - | TRBV10-3 | TGTGCCATCAGTGAGGGAAGGATTAGCAATCAGCCCCAGCATTTT | CAISEGRISNQPQHF
TRBJ1-2 | - | - | TRBV19 | TGTGCCAGTAAAAGTCTTGCCCAGGACCCGCTCTATGGCTACACCTTC | CASKSLAQDPLYGYTF
TRBJ2-2 | - | - | TRBV19 | TGTGCCAGTAGTATAGATTCGGGATCGCGGGTTGGGTCCGGGGAGCTGTTTTTT | CASSIDSGSRVGSGELFF
TRBJ1-1 | TRBD1 | few | TRBV15 | TGTGCCACCAGCGAGGGGGCTATACGGAACACTGAAGCTTTCTTT | CATSEGAIRNTEAFF
TRBJ2-5 | - | - | TRBV5-4 | TGTGCCAGCAGCTTGCTGCAGGGGGGGGAGACCCAGTACTTC | CASSLLQGGETQYF
TRBJ2-5 | - | - | TRBV27 | TGTGCCAGCAGTTTACACCCTGTTGGACAGCAAGAGACCCAGTACTTC | CASSLHPVGQQETQYF
TRBJ1-5 | - | - | TRBV10-3 | TGTGCCACCGGTAGGAGTGACGATCAGCCCCAGCATTTT | CATGRSDDQPQHF
TRBJ1-2 | - | - | TRBV6-5 | TGTGCCAGCAGTCAGGGGTTGGGTACCTATGGCTACACCTTC | CASSQGLGTYGYTF
TRBJ2-1 | - | - | TRBV4-1 | TGCGCCAGCAGCCTCCTAGGGCTAGCGAGGGATGAGCAGTTCTTC | CASSLLGLARDEQFF
TRBJ1-6 | - | - | TRBV7-8 | TGTGCCAGCAGCCAGAAACATCGAGGTAGCTCCTATAATTCACCCCTCCACTTT | CASSQKHRGSSYNSPLHF
TRBJ2-3 | TRBD1 | - | TRBV10-3 | TGTGCCATCAGGGCCGGGACAGGCAGCACAGATACGCAGTATTTT | CAIRAGTGSTDTQYF
TRBJ1-2 | - | - | TRBV7-2 | TGTGCCAGCAGCTTAGGACCAGGGACCAGCTATGGCTACACCTTC | CASSLGPGTSYGYTF
TRBJ2-3 | TRBD2 | - | TRBV18 | TGTGCCAGCTCACCAGGGACTAGCGGGCAGGAGGCAGATACGCAGTATTTT | CASSPGTSGQEADTQYF
TRBJ2-7 | TRBD1 | - | TRBV5-1 | TGCGCCAGCAGCCTATTCCCCTCCGGACAGGGGGCGCCCTACGAGCAGTACTTC | CASSLFPSGQGAPYEQYF
TRBJ2-7 | TRBD1 | few | TRBV10-3 | TGTGCCATCAGTTCACCGGGACAGGGTTCCAACGAGCAGTACTTC | CAISSPGQGSNEQYF
TRBJ1-5 | - | few | TRBV7-2 | TGTGCCAGCAGTTATATGGGTCAGCCCCAGCATTTT | CASSYMGQPQHF
TRBJ1-4 | - | - | TRBV7-8 | TGTGCCAGCAGCCTCAGGGTCCCTGAAAAACTGTTTTTT | CASSLRVPEKLFF
TRBJ2-5 | - | - | TRBV29-1 | TGCAGCGTTGTTATCGTCCTGGAGACCCAGTACTTC | CSVVIVLETQYF
TRBJ1-3 | - | - | TRBV29-1 | TGCAGCGTTCGTCAGGGAGGAAACACCATATATTTT | CSVRQGGNTIYF
TRBJ2-1 | TRBD1 | - | TRBV28 | TGTGCCAGCAGTTCAGGGACAGGGATATACAATGAGCAGTTCTTC | CASSSGTGIYNEQFF
TRBJ2-1 | - | - | TRBV5-1 | TGCGCCAGCAGCTTAAGCACTTCCTACAATGAGCAGTTCTTC | CASSLSTSYNEQFF
TRBJ2-3 | - | - | TRBV12-5 | TGTGCTAGTGGTTTGAACAGGGTGGAAGATACGCAGTATTTT | CASGLNRVEDTQYF
TRBJ2-4 | TRBD1 | - | TRBV10-2 | TGCGCCAGCAGTGACCGGGACAGGGGAGCCAAAAACATTCAGTACTTC | CASSDRDRGAKNIQYF
TRBJ2-1 | - | - | TRBV27 | TGTGCCAGCAGTCCCCCCTATCGCGCGAGCTCCTACAATGAGCAGTTCTTC | CASSPPYRASSYNEQFF
TRBJ2-1 | - | - | TRBV5-6 | TGTGCCAGCAGCTTGTTCAGGTTATCGTTCTACAATGAGCAGTTCTTC | CASSLFRLSFYNEQFF
TRBJ2-1 | TRBD1 | - | TRBV6-4 | TGTGCCAGCAGTGACACAGGGGGCTCCTACAATGAGCAGTTCTTC | CASSDTGGSYNEQFF
TRBJ1-4 | - | - | TRBV5-4 | TGTGCCAGCAGCTTATCTTCAGGGGCTGGGGGTGAAAAACTGTTTTTT | CASSLSSGAGGEKLFF
TRBJ2-3 | - | - | TRBV7-3 | TGTGCCAGCAGCGCCACAGGGAATAGGTTCACAGATACGCAGTATTTT | CASSATGNRFTDTQYF
TRBJ2-7 | - | once | TRBV30 | TGTGCCTGGAGTGTTGGACCGATTAGCTCCTACGAGCAGTACTTC | CAWSVGPISSYEQYF
TRBJ1-3 | - | - | TRBV6-5 | TGTGCCAGCAGCCCGACGTTAGCAGGGGGAAACACCATATATTTT | CASSPTLAGGNTIYF
TRBJ1-3 | - | - | TRBV25-1 | TGTGCCAGCAGTGAGCCCGGAGGAAACACCATATATTTT | CASSEPGGNTIYF
TRBJ2-6 | - | - | TRBV27 | TGTGCCAGCAGTGACTTATCTGGGGCCAACGTCCTGACTTTC | CASSDLSGANVLTF
TRBJ1-3 | - | few | TRBV5-8 | TGTGCCAGCAGCTTGGATGCGGGCCTCGGCGGTTACACCATATATTTT | CASSLDAGLGGYTIYF
TRBJ1-6 | - | - | TRBV6-1 | TGTGCCAGCAACATAGGGGGACCATCACCCCTCCACTTT | CASNIGGPSPLHF
TRBJ2-1 | - | - | TRBV11-3 | TGTGCCAGCACTCTAATCGGCGGGGGCGATGAGCAGTTCTTC | CASTLIGGGDEQFF
TRBJ2-7 | TRBD2 | - | TRBV5-6 | TGTGCCAGCAGCCGGACTAGCGGGAGGCCGGGGGAGCAGTACTTC | CASSRTSGRPGEQYF
TRBJ2-7 | TRBD1 | once | TRBV9 | TGTGCCAGCAGCGTAGGACAGGGGGCACCCTACGAGCAGTACTTC | CASSVGQGAPYEQYF
TRBJ1-3 | TRBD1 | few | TRBV19 | TGTGCCTCCACCAGGGGGGGCTCTGGAAACACCATATATTTT | CASTRGGSGNTIYF
TRBJ2-7 | TRBD1 | - | TRBV7-9 | TGTGCCAGCCTCCCCTGGGACAGTACCTACGAGCAGTACTTC | CASLPWDSTYEQYF
TRBJ1-2 | TRBD1 | - | TRBV10-3 | TGTGCCATCCCCGGGACAGGGCCCAAAAGTGGCTACACCTTC | CAIPGTGPKSGYTF
TRBJ1-2 | - | - | TRBV19 | TGTGCCAGTAGTATTCAAGGGGGGCTCTATGGCTACACCTTC | CASSIQGGLYGYTF
TRBJ2-1 | TRBD2 | once | TRBV2 | TGTGCCAGCAGTGATGGGGGGAGGGCCCTGGCTTGGTCCTACAATGAGCAGTTCTTC | CASSDGGRALAWSYNEQFF
TRBJ2-5 | - | - | TRBV9 | TGTGCCAGCAGCCCCAGGGAAGACGAGACCCAGTACTTC | CASSPREDETQYF
TRBJ2-7 | - | - | TRBV4-2 | TGTGCCAGCAGCCACCTCCCTTCGGTGACACGAGGTTACGAGCAGTACTTC | CASSHLPSVTRGYEQYF
TRBJ1-2 | - | - | TRBV6-5 | TGTGCCAGCAGTTACGGCGGCTCGGACTATGGCTACACCTTC | CASSYGGSDYGYTF